This passage covers 28 T cell receptor beta chains from one sample sequenced in a study of T cell repertoires and Cas9 in healthy adults. Repertoires were generated with immunoSEQ multiplex PCR, while TCRdb's copy carries only in-frame clones and drops some. The sample carries tens of thousands of clones, around 90% recorded once. What was sequenced was CD4+ effector T cells (CD127+, CD25-, CD137-, CD154-) from PBMCs; culture status not recorded. The receptors stem from a human donor in good health.

The chain links TRBV7-7 to TRBJ2-3; no definite D call. Germline CDR1 and CDR2: SSHAT and FNYEAQ (reference sequence). The length of the CDR3 is 13 residues. The V end was cut by 0 bases, the J end by 5 bases, with 6 bases between. CDR3 in amino acids: CASSLALGDTQYF. CDR3 DNA sequence: TGTGCCAGCAGCTTAGCGCTCGGAGATACGCAGTATTTT.

J is TRBJ2-1 and V is TRBV4-1; 10 bases line up with TRBD2. V shed 0 bases and J 9 bases; nucleotides not matched to a gene: 17. Per the germline V gene, CDR1 is MGHRA and CDR2 is YSYEKL. The CDR3 has 19 residues. CDR3 nucleotides: TGCGCCAGCAGCCAAGAGAGCGGGAGGGCAGAACGAAGGCTCAGTGAGCAGTTCTTC. Encoded protein: CASSQESGRAERRLSEQFF.

This rearrangement joins TRBV6-1 to TRBJ2-6; D is perhaps TRBD2 (5 bases). V lost 6 bases and J 6 bases, leaving 6 bases between the germline ends. The germline V gene encodes CDR1 MNHNS and CDR2 SASEGT. There are 12 residues in the CDR3. The CDR3 reads CASRLAANVLTF. The CDR3 bases are TGTGCCAGCAGGCTAGCGGCCAACGTCCTGACTTTC.

The gene calls are TRBV11-1 and TRBJ2-1; TRBD2 matches 9 bases. Per germline, CDR1 SGHAT and CDR2 FQDESV (reference sequence). With 2 bases clipped from V and 7 bases from J, the junction kept 6 bases outside the gene matches. The CDR3 is made up of 15 amino acids. CDR3 loop: CASSLLAGEWNEQFF. DNA of the CDR3: TGTGCCAGCAGCTTATTAGCGGGAGAGTGGAATGAGCAGTTCTTC.

The rearrangement uses TRBV30 and TRBJ2-3; the match to TRBD2 covers 8 bases. This CDR3 spans 16 amino acids. V was clipped by 4 bases and J by 3 bases; unmatched bases: 12. The germline V gene has CDR1 GTSNPN and CDR2 SVGIG (reference sequence). CDR3 residues: CAWKRPGVAGTDTQYF. Here the CDR3 DNA reads TGTGCCTGGAAACGACCGGGGGTAGCGGGGACAGATACGCAGTATTTT.

This sequence joins TRBV19 and TRBJ1-2; D unresolved. This CDR3 is built from 14 residues. The germline CDR1 and CDR2 sequences are LNHDA and SQIVND (reference sequence). V lost 4 bases to trimming and J lost 2 bases, with 11 bases between them. The CDR3 loop reads CASSRLTENYGYTF. The CDR3 DNA follows: TGTGCCAGTAGTAGATTAACAGAGAACTATGGCTACACCTTC. Together with reference TRBV19 and TRBJ1-2, the CDR3 gives the full variable domain: DGGITQSPKYLFRKEGQNVTLSCEQNLNHDAMYWYRQDPGQGLRLIYYSQIVNDFQKGDIAEGYSVSREKKESFPLTVTSAQKNPTAFYLCASSRLTENYGYTFGSGTRLTVV.

The chain has TRBV19 and TRBJ2-6, with D possibly matching TRBD1 (6 bases). Trimming took 4 bases from V and 0 from J, leaving 13 bases between them. This CDR3 has 17 amino acids. CDR1 and CDR2 from the germline V gene are LNHDA and SQIVND (reference sequence). The CDR3 loop is CASSTIQGPSGANVLTF. Written as DNA, the CDR3 is TGTGCCAGTAGTACCATACAGGGCCCCTCTGGGGCCAACGTCCTGACTTTC.

The chain combines TRBV6-6 with TRBJ1-2; D call uncertain. The CDR3 is 15 amino acids. CDR1 and CDR2 (germline): MNHNY, SVGAGI (reference sequence). The ends were cut back, 0 bases at V and 1 base at J, with 9 bases in the middle. In DNA, the CDR3 is TGTGCCAGCAGTTACTCGACGCCGGTTAACTATGGCTACACCTTC. This codes for CASSYSTPVNYGYTF.

The rearrangement links TRBV21-1 to TRBJ1-5. TRBV21-1 is a pseudogene segment. CDR3 size: 17 residues. CDR3 protein: CASSQPEGPGGDQPQHF. CDR3 nucleotide sequence: TGTGCCAGCAGTCAACCGGAAGGGCCCGGGGGCGATCAGCCCCAGCATTTT.

The gene calls are TRBV6-4 and TRBJ2-3; unclear D gene. The germline V gene has CDR1 MRHNA and CDR2 SNTAGT. V was cut by 4 bases and J by 0 bases, with 11 bases left in between. The CDR3 extends over 15 amino acids. This CDR3 reads CASSVTFSSTDTQYF. CDR3 nucleotides: TGTGCCAGCAGTGTTACTTTCTCTAGCACAGATACGCAGTATTTT.

The chain uses TRBV5-6 and TRBJ2-3; D might be TRBD1 or TRBD2, each matching 5 bases. V was clipped by 1 base and J by 2 bases, with 11 bases between them. The CDR3 contains 15 residues. Germline values: CDR1 SGHDT, CDR2 YYEEEE. For the CDR3, the DNA is TGTGCCAGCAGCTTGTCGGGGCGCCCCACAGATACGCAGTATTTT. Translation: CASSLSGRPTDTQYF.

This clone appeared once. This sequence joins TRBV13 and TRBJ1-1; 7 bases align to TRBD1. V was clipped by 5 bases and J by 8 bases; unmatched bases: 5. Germline V gene lookup returns CDR1 PRHDT and CDR2 FYEKMQ (reference sequence). CDR3 length: 12 amino acids. CDR3 bases: TGTGCCAGCAGCGCCAGGGGGAGCGAAGCTTTCTTT. This encodes CASSARGSEAFF.

The rearrangement links TRBV7-3 to TRBJ2-1; D gene uncertain. V lost 5 bases and J 9 bases, leaving 17 bases between the germline ends. The CDR3 has 14 residues. Germline CDR1 reads SGHTA; CDR2 reads FQGTGA. Written as DNA, the CDR3 is TGTGCCAGCAGCCACCGACAAGTGGGTAGTGAGCAGTTCTTC. The encoded protein is CASSHRQVGSEQFF. Variable domain in full (rest from reference TRBV7-3 and TRBJ2-1): GAGVSQTPSNKVTEKGKYVELRCDPISGHTALYWYRQSLGQGPEFLIYFQGTGAADDSGLPNDRFFAVRPEGSVSTLKIQRTERGDSAVYLCASSHRQVGSEQFFGPGTRLTVL.

Points on this clone: This specimen includes other DNA sequences encoding the same CDR3. This chain joins TRBV20-1 and TRBJ2-3, with D tentatively TRBD1 (6 bases). The V gene's germline CDR1 is DFQATT and CDR2 SNEGSKA (reference sequence). The CDR3 extends over 11 amino acids. V lost 6 bases and J lost 3, with 7 bases in between. CDR3 bases: TGCAGTGCCGGACAGACAGATACGCAGTATTTT. Protein product: CSAGQTDTQYF.

As to this clone: At the DNA level, this CDR3 is encoded by other sequences in the same sample as well. V is TRBV4-3 and J is TRBJ2-4; the D gene is possibly TRBD2 (6 bases). The CDR3 has 17 amino acids. Trimming cost V 6 bases and J 0 bases, with 18 bases left between them. Germline V lookup: CDR1 LGHNA, CDR2 YSLEER. CDR3 sequence reads: CASSPGGQAKAKNIQYF. DNA for the CDR3: TGCGCCAGCAGTCCCGGAGGGCAGGCAAAAGCCAAAAACATTCAGTACTTC.

This chain links TRBV7-9 with TRBJ2-1, with TRBD2 matching 7 bases. From germline, CDR1 is SEHNR and CDR2 FQNEAQ (reference sequence). There are 16 residues in the CDR3. V shed 11 bases, J shed 7 bases, and the junction held 20 bases outside the gene matches. The CDR3 here is CASGEGGRPPGNEQFF. In DNA form, the CDR3 reads TGTGCCTCGGGGGAAGGCGGGAGACCCCCGGGGAATGAGCAGTTCTTC.

The V gene is TRBV25-1, the J gene TRBJ2-2; 11 bases align to TRBD2. Germline V lookup: CDR1 MGHDK, CDR2 SYGVNS. The length of the CDR3 is 17 residues. V trimming: 4 bases; J trimming: 1 base; junction bases outside the gene matches: 5. CDR3 amino acids: CASSVGLAALNTGELFF. The CDR3 DNA reads as TGTGCCAGCAGTGTGGGACTAGCGGCCCTGAACACCGGGGAGCTGTTTTTT.

V usage is TRBV5-4 and J usage is TRBJ2-1, with D perhaps TRBD1 (5 bases). The germline V gene has CDR1 SGHNT and CDR2 YYREEE (reference sequence). V dropped 1 base and J dropped 3 bases, with 11 bases sitting between them. This CDR3 is built from 15 residues. The DNA of the CDR3 is TGTGCCAGCAGCTTGCGCACAGGAAACTACAATGAGCAGTTCTTC. Translating gives CASSLRTGNYNEQFF.

The V call is TRBV7-9, the J call TRBJ1-5, with 12 bases identical to TRBD1. The CDR3 is made up of 17 amino acids. Germline CDR1 and CDR2: SEHNR and FQNEAQ (reference sequence). Trimming removed 0 bases from V and 5 bases from J; junction bases left unmatched: 5. The CDR3 here is CASSLALGDRGHQPQHF. CDR3 sequence (DNA): TGTGCCAGCAGCTTAGCTCTAGGGGACAGGGGGCATCAGCCCCAGCATTTT.

V and J are TRBV2 and TRBJ2-3; D gene unclear. Germline assignment: CDR1 SNHLY and CDR2 FYNNEI. The CDR3 runs to 14 residues. Trimming removed 4 bases at V and 2 bases at J, with 10 bases between. The CDR3 bases are TGTGCCAGCAGTGGTGACGGTTTCACAGATACGCAGTATTTT. Translating it yields CASSGDGFTDTQYF.

The chain employs TRBV7-9 and TRBJ1-2; D unresolved. Trimming took off 10 bases at V and 2 bases at J, with 8 bases between the two ends. CDR1 and CDR2 from the germline V gene are SEHNR and FQNEAQ (reference sequence). This CDR3 region has 11 residues. In DNA, the CDR3 is TGTGCCATATACAGCAACTATGGCTACACCTTC. Protein sequence: CAIYSNYGYTF.

This clone occurred once. The chain joins TRBV9 to TRBJ2-1; 7 nucleotides match TRBD2. V gave up 2 bases and J gave up 5 bases; unmatched junction bases: 7. The CDR3 covers 15 residues. CDR1 and CDR2 from the germline V gene are SGDLS and YYNGEE. CDR3 nucleotide sequence: TGTGCCAGCAGCGTCCAGCGGGAACTTCACAATGAGCAGTTCTTC. Translated, it gives CASSVQRELHNEQFF.

The CDR3 reads CASSVALQGTDTQYF. CDR3 DNA: TGTGCCAGCAGCGTGGCCCTACAGGGGACAGATACGCAGTATTTT. The chain has TRBV5-5 and TRBJ2-3; 7 positions match TRBD1. There are 15 residues in the CDR3. Trimming took 4 bases from V and 3 from J; bases not matched to a gene: 8. The germline V gene encodes CDR1 SGHKS and CDR2 YYEKEE (reference sequence).

The rearrangement joins TRBV7-2 to TRBJ1-5; no clear D. CDR1 and CDR2 (germline): SGHTA, FQGNSA. The V end lost 4 bases, the J end lost 0 bases, and 13 bases lay between the germline ends. CDR3 length: 16 residues. The CDR3 here is CASSSEGGGSNQPQHF. Here the CDR3 DNA reads TGTGCCAGCAGCTCAGAGGGAGGTGGTAGCAATCAGCCCCAGCATTTT.

This clone was seen a handful of times. CDR3 coding DNA: TGTGCCAGTAGACAGCTACTTAAGGACACCGGGGAGCTGTTTTTT. It translates to CASRQLLKDTGELFF. This sequence joins TRBV19 and TRBJ2-2; D gene uncertain. The CDR3 extends over 15 amino acids. V was pared by 6 bases and J by 3 bases, with 14 bases between. Germline CDR1 and CDR2: LNHDA and SQIVND (reference sequence).

The chain combines TRBV5-4 with TRBJ2-2; weak D call: TRBD1 (6 bases). The V end was cut by 0 bases, the J end by 6 bases, with 12 bases between. Germline V gives CDR1 SGHNT, CDR2 YYREEE (reference sequence). This CDR3 has 15 residues. CDR3 in amino acids: CASSLAGTFAGELFF. Written as DNA, the CDR3 is TGTGCCAGCAGCTTGGCCGGGACATTCGCCGGGGAGCTGTTTTTT.

V usage is TRBV27 and J usage is TRBJ2-1; TRBD1 is a possible D gene (6 bases). CDR3 length: 15 amino acids. Trimming took off 2 bases at V and 6 bases at J, with 14 bases between the two ends. The germline gives CDR1 MNHEY, CDR2 SMNVEV (reference sequence). The CDR3 sequence: CASSLIQGQINEQFF. The CDR3 DNA follows: TGTGCCAGCAGTTTAATTCAGGGGCAAATCAATGAGCAGTTCTTC.

The chain joins TRBV5-1 to TRBJ2-7; 8 bases are a match to TRBD1. This CDR3 comprises 17 residues. V lost 2 bases and J lost 3; bases outside the gene matches: 13. Germline V gives CDR1 SGHRS, CDR2 YFSETQ. The CDR3 is CASSFDRGKNSGYEQYF. The CDR3 bases are TGCGCCAGCAGCTTTGACAGGGGCAAGAATTCGGGCTACGAGCAGTACTTC. The full variable domain, in which reference TRBV5-1 and TRBJ2-7 provide the parts outside the CDR3, is KAGVTQTPRYLIKTRGQQVTLSCSPISGHRSVSWYQQTPGQGLQFLFEYFSETQRNKGNFPGRFSGRQFSNSRSEMNVSTLELGDSALYLCASSFDRGKNSGYEQYFGPGTRLTVT.